This T cell receptor (beta chain) emerged from a study of T cell changes during pregnancy in multiple sclerosis. Assay: immunoSEQ multiplex PCR; the TCRdb copy retains only in-frame clones and omits some. Counted here are some 120,000 clones, roughly 92% occurring once; the ten biggest clones make up about 1.6%. Trimming took off 3 bases at V and 0 bases at J, with 4 bases between the two ends. The CDR3 runs 14 residues. CDR1 is SGHRS and CDR2 is YFSETQ in the germline V gene. The specimen comprised peripheral blood, sampled in the third trimester of pregnancy. The rearrangement links TRBV5-1 to TRBJ2-6, with no clear D. This clonotype originated in a female donor with multiple sclerosis, enrolled in a pregnancy study. For the CDR3, the DNA is TGCGCCAGCAGCTATAACTCTGGGGCCAACGTCCTGACTTTC. It specifies CASSYNSGANVLTF.